This TCR beta chain was observed in a study of T cell responses to AZD1222 COVID-19 vaccine. Across the whole study: Second doses that came at about 4 or about 12 weeks were put together. Notes on the study in general: Samples come after the peak T cell response, not at day 14. In a largely white British group with more females than males, clonal diversity was possibly underestimated. Mapped onto spike, vaccine-associated CD4 TCRs spanned it and were dominant at 160-218 and 743-854.

The length of the CDR3 is 17 residues. V lost 6 bases to trimming and J lost 0 bases, with 18 bases between them. Germline-derived CDR1 and CDR2 are LNHDA and SQIVND (reference sequence). Produced via immunoSEQ multiplex PCR; TCRdb's table is partial and in-frame only. The table has under 200,000 clones, approximately 90% seen once. With regard to this clone: Its antigen is still unknown.

The chain joins TRBV19 to TRBJ1-3, with D hard to call. This receptor was taken from an adult in good health. The sequences come from peripheral blood, collected on day 0 of AZD1222 vaccination. CDR3 sequence: CASRSGPLLGSGNTIYF. As DNA, the CDR3 is TGTGCCAGTAGATCCGGCCCCTTACTCGGCTCTGGAAACACCATATATTTT.